These 10 T cell receptor beta chains were all obtained from the same sample, sequenced in a study of T cell responses to AZD1222 COVID-19 vaccine. The assay was immunoSEQ multiplex PCR, and TCRdb's table has in-frame clones only and misses some. Of about 150,000 clones in the sample, 90% to 95% were seen once. The sequencing here drew on peripheral blood, taken on day 0 of AZD1222 vaccination. The source is an adult in good health.

The V gene is TRBV5-4, the J gene TRBJ2-1, with 7 bases lining up with TRBD2. V shed 0 bases, J shed 3 bases, and the junction held 3 bases outside the gene matches. Germline V gives CDR1 SGHNT, CDR2 YYREEE (reference sequence). The CDR3 spans 15 residues. CDR3 loop: CASSLVSGDYNEQFF. The DNA of the CDR3 is TGTGCCAGCAGCTTGGTAAGCGGGGACTACAATGAGCAGTTCTTC.

This sequence joins TRBV28 and TRBJ2-7; D ambiguous. Trimming took 5 bases from V and 7 from J, leaving 12 bases between them. Germline values: CDR1 MDHEN, CDR2 SYDVKM. The CDR3 covers 12 residues. The CDR3 DNA reads as TGTGCCAGCAGTCCCACCTTGGTTGAGCAGTACTTC. Amino acid sequence: CASSPTLVEQYF.

The chain is built from TRBV19 and TRBJ2-1, with TRBD2 identical over 12 bases. J gave up 7 bases and V 7 bases, and 5 bases lay outside the gene matches. The CDR3 covers 14 residues. Germline CDR1 reads LNHDA; CDR2 reads SQIVND (reference sequence). The CDR3 region is CASTSSGRGNEQFF. The CDR3 DNA follows: TGTGCCAGTACCTCTAGCGGGAGGGGAAATGAGCAGTTCTTC.

V is TRBV29-1 and J is TRBJ2-3; 7 bases agree with TRBD1. This CDR3 comprises 15 residues. Germline-derived CDR1 and CDR2 are SQVTM and ANQGSEA. J was trimmed by 0 bases and V by 4 bases; bases with no gene match: 7. The CDR3 bases are TGCAGCGTTGTGGGGACAGAGGATAGCACAGATACGCAGTATTTT. Its protein is CSVVGTEDSTDTQYF.

The chain links TRBV11-2 to TRBJ2-1, with D perhaps given as TRBD1 or TRBD2 (5 bases each). The CDR3 is made up of 14 amino acids. Per the germline V gene, CDR1 is SGHAT and CDR2 is FQNNGV. V dropped 4 bases and J dropped 5 bases, with 12 bases sitting between them. This CDR3 reads CASSSTGTNNEQFF. The CDR3 nucleotides are TGTGCCAGCAGCTCGACCGGGACCAACAATGAGCAGTTCTTC. Supplemented by reference TRBV11-2 and TRBJ2-1, the full variable domain reads EAGVAQSPRYKIIEKRQSVAFWCNPISGHATLYWYQQILGQGPKLLIQFQNNGVVDDSQLPKDRFSAERLKGVDSTLKIQPAKLEDSAVYLCASSSTGTNNEQFFGPGTRLTVL.

V is TRBV5-1 and J is TRBJ2-3; TRBD2 agrees at 11 bases. The V gene end was trimmed by 4 bases and the J gene end by 7 bases; junction bases not matched to a gene: 14. The CDR3 loop spans 17 amino acids. The germline V gene encodes CDR1 SGHRS and CDR2 YFSETQ. The CDR3 nucleotides are TGCGCCAGCAGCCCGGGCCGTACTAGCGGGAGCGCGAATACGCAGTATTTT. As protein: CASSPGRTSGSANTQYF.

This clone occurred once. J is TRBJ1-2 and V is TRBV6-2 or TRBV6-3; D gene uncertain. The CDR3 sequence is 14 residues long. V lost 0 bases and J lost 1, with 6 bases in between. Germline V CDR1 and CDR2: MNHEY, SVGEGT. The CDR3 nucleotides read TGTGCCAGCAGTTACTCGGGCAGTAACTATGGCTACACCTTC. Protein product: CASSYSGSNYGYTF.

The rearrangement joins TRBV24-1 to TRBJ2-6, with D possibly TRBD1 on 5 matching bases. V lost 9 bases and J 3 bases, leaving 14 bases between the germline ends. The germline CDR1 and CDR2 sequences are KGHDR and SFDVKD. The CDR3 consists of 15 residues. DNA of the CDR3: TGTGCCACCCAAGATAGGGGTAGTGGGGCCAACGTCCTGACTTTC. Translated: CATQDRGSGANVLTF.

The CDR3 loop reads CASSLDRAPGNTIYF. The CDR3 nucleotides read TGCGCCAGCAGCTTGGACAGGGCGCCTGGAAACACCATATATTTT. V is TRBV5-1 and J is TRBJ1-3; the D gene is possibly TRBD1 (6 bases). The CDR3 has 15 residues. CDR1 and CDR2 (germline): SGHRS, YFSETQ. Between the trimmed V and J ends, which lost 0 bases and 2 bases, there was a span of 9 bases.

This sequence joins TRBV5-4 and TRBJ1-2, with D possibly matching TRBD1 (5 bases). V dropped 0 bases and J dropped 3 bases, with 12 bases sitting between them. The CDR3 consists of 15 residues. Per the germline V gene, CDR1 is SGHNT and CDR2 is YYREEE (reference sequence). CDR3 protein: CASSLASWGDYGYTF. Written as DNA, the CDR3 is TGTGCCAGCAGCTTGGCATCGTGGGGGGACTATGGCTACACCTTC.